This paragraph reports one T cell receptor (beta chain). What antigen it recognizes has not been identified. Base qualities are missing; no much larger clone stands one base away. This sample is drawn from a study of cytomegalovirus exposure and HLA in healthy donors (dated by TCRdb to about 2017). In the study overall: According to a later analysis, the 110 or so validation repertoires were produced on the same platform as the roughly 700 repertoires of the first cohort. Along with the approximately 650-subject first cohort, a separate validation cohort of 120 different subjects was used. The study aimed to test whether cataloging public T cell receptors could reveal signatures of past pathogen exposure. To predict cytomegalovirus infection status, the study brought together high-throughput TCR immunosequencing, statistical association of individual TCRs with disease status, and machine learning. Overall study results and their limits: Three of the identified cytomegalovirus-associated TCR beta chains were confirmed in vitro to be specific for cytomegalovirus antigens. A total of 150 to 200 TCR beta chains were listed by the study as associated with cytomegalovirus. Most TCR sequences were observed very rarely across donors, whereas some public TCRs were present in many individuals. According to the authors, the approach could potentially be generalized to other disease states and immunological phenotypes. In a later analysis, TCRs clustered in the first cohort were found to also tend to co-occur in the 120 or so validation repertoires, with approximately 93% of cluster scores above 0. The classifier was reported to diagnose cytomegalovirus status with high specificity and sensitivity in both the original and validation cohorts. The validation cohort had no HLA typing available for a later analysis, so co-occurrence within that cohort was assessed over all 130 or so repertoires.

The donors belonged to the validation cohort of under 150 subjects, which was separate from the roughly 700-subject first cohort. Library creation used the immunoSEQ multiplex PCR assay. As for the authors' bioinformatics: To diagnose cytomegalovirus status from the catalog of TCR beta chain sequences, a statistical classification framework was built. Here the immuneACCESS table is served through TCRdb, limited to in-frame sequences with V and J called. Missing clones are a known gap in these copies; in checked studies unresolved V genes cover under half, and the rest lacks a known reason. V and J calls and clone size come straight from that table; D and trimming were deduced from the DNA. The sample table contains roughly 120,000 clones; only one count was recorded for more than 70% of them. The biggest ten clones account for nearly 5% of the sample. The CDR3 starts with the cysteine, ends with the phenylalanine, and has 14 residues. Of the read, only the CDR3 DNA is kept; its 42 bases are in frame from base 1. The junction carries 9 bases between V and J, which are trimmed by 3 bases and 4 bases respectively. The germline V gene (reference sequence) supplies CDR1 MNHEY and CDR2 SMNVEV.

The chain is encoded by TRBV27 joined to TRBJ1-4; TRBD1 could be the D gene, as 6 bases match. Sequences were obtained from PBMCs. The receptor was isolated from a man aged 18 to 30 in good health and CMV-seronegative. The DNA is TGTGCCAGCAGTTTGGGGACATATAATGAAAAACTGTTTTTT. The encoded protein is CASSLGTYNEKLFF.